This T cell receptor beta chain is drawn from a study of CD8 T cells in Susac syndrome. In the study overall: Roughly six sequenced Susac syndrome patients had clinically active disease, while about 8 were in remission.

This CDR3 is built from 12 residues. Germline loops: CDR1 SEHNR, CDR2 FQNEAQ (reference sequence). Trimming left V 1 base short and J 10 bases short, with 9 bases between. With random hexamers, reverse transcription was performed on roughly 0.45 to 1 ug of RNA. It was immunoSEQ multiplex PCR that amplified TCR beta CDR3 across 54 Vbeta and 13 Jbeta. MiXCR was run by TCRdb on the immunoSEQ multiplex PCR reads, yielding one entry per CDR3 protein. The table lists around 230,000 distinct CDR3 sequences, 90% to 96% of them singletons, with about 0.094% in the top ten. The chain has TRBV7-9 and TRBJ2-3; the D is unclear. Sequencing used CD4+ T cells from PBMCs. The clonotype was recovered from a human donor with Susac syndrome. DNA for the CDR3: TGTGCCAGCAGCTTAGTAGTATCGGCGCAGTATTTT. Protein: CASSLVVSAQYF.